The clone carrying this T cell receptor beta chain came up a few times. The germline CDR1 and CDR2 sequences are LGHNA and YNFKEQ. Trimming cost V 4 bases and J 5 bases; bases outside gene matches: 4. CDR3 length: 15 residues. The data originate from a study of technical replicates of blood from several donors. Clones were read by immunoSEQ multiplex PCR, and TCRdb kept only the in-frame ones, dropping some. The sample contains approximately 66,000 clones, approximately 88% of which appear only once. This receptor was taken from a human donor in good health. Some clones in this sample may be carry-over from other donors' samples. The sequenced sample consisted of PBMCs. This rearrangement joins TRBV4-2 to TRBJ1-4; 10 nucleotides align to TRBD1. The CDR3 DNA reads as TGTGCCAGCAGCCCCCAGGGACAGGGGAATGAAAAACTGTTTTTT. It is translated as CASSPQGQGNEKLFF.